The clone carrying this T cell receptor (beta chain) has at least ten counts. RNA transcripts gave rise to amplified TCR beta CDR3 regions. First-round RT-PCR of the TCR CDR3 relied on the HTBI primer set. TCRdb recomputed calls from the multiplex PCR reads with MiXCR, one row per CDR3 protein. The sample has approximately 250,000 distinct CDR3 sequences, approximately 25% seen once. This record belongs to a study of T cells in Graves' hyperthyroidism and ophthalmopathy. The germline V gene encodes CDR1 SNHLY and CDR2 FYNNEI. The germline V and J ends were trimmed by 5 bases and 2 bases, with 9 bases remaining between them. This CDR3 is 14 amino acids long.

The V call is TRBV2, the J call TRBJ2-2; perhaps TRBD1 as D (6 bases). The source material was blood. This TCR was recovered from a middle-aged woman with Graves' ophthalmopathy. The CDR3 DNA sequence: TGTGCCAGCAGTAGACAGGTTAACACCGGGGAGCTGTTTTTT. Residues: CASSRQVNTGELFF.